This TCR beta chain was documented in a study of control samples from healthy donors and cancer patients. This clone was seen a handful of times. The repertoire was sequenced with immunoSEQ multiplex PCR; TCRdb's copy has only in-frame clones and lacks some. The sample includes hundreds of thousands of clones, about four fifths of them seen just once. The CDR3 has 11 amino acids. The V and J ends lost 2 bases and 8 bases respectively, with 9 bases between them. Germline V gene lookup returns CDR1 GTSNPN and CDR2 SVGIG (reference sequence). J is TRBJ1-1 and V is TRBV30; no reliable D call. This sequence was found in a woman in her sixties with lung cancer. Sequenced sample: PBMCs. The chain's CDR3 is CAWSPRWEAFF. As DNA, the CDR3 is TGTGCCTGGAGTCCACGTTGGGAAGCTTTCTTT.